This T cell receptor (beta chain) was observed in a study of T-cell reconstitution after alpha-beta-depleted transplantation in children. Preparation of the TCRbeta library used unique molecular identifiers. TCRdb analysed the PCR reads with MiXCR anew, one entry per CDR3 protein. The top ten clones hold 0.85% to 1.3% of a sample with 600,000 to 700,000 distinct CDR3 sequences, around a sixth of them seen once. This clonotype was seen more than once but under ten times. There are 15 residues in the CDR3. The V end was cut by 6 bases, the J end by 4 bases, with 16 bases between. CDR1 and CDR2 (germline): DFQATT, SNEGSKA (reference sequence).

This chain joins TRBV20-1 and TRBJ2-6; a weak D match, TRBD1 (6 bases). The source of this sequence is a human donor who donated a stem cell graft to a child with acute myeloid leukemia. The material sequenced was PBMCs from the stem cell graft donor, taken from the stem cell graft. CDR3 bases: TGCAGTGCCCGGGTGGGGGCCTCGGGGGCCAACGTCCTGACTTTC. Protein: CSARVGASGANVLTF.